This TCR beta chain appears in the sequencing data of a study of blood T cell repertoires in COVID-19. Across the study: Material from acute and convalescent COVID-19 was sourced from the United States, Italy and Spain. In each case, the material was cDNA or gDNA derived from T cells, B-cell-depleted T cells, or PBMCs.

As originally analysed: Amplification of reference gene primers provided the estimated nucleated cell counts. Generated by immunoSEQ multiplex PCR, the TCRdb table keeps only in-frame clones and is missing some. V and J calls and clone size are as listed in that table; D and trimming were resolved from the DNA. Here the sample spans roughly 40,000 clones, around 90% being singletons. This clone appeared a single time. Trimming removed 0 bases at V and 5 bases at J, with 10 bases between. There are 14 residues in the CDR3. The germline gives CDR1 LGHNA, CDR2 YSLEER. The material sequenced was peripheral blood. This receptor was taken from a man between 70 and 80 years old with acute or convalescent COVID-19. The V and J genes are TRBV4-3 and TRBJ2-5; TRBD2 is a possible D gene (6 bases). The CDR3 here is CASSQELAFETQYF. The CDR3 coding sequence is TGCGCCAGCAGCCAAGAACTAGCATTTGAGACCCAGTACTTC.